The present entry profiles one TCR beta chain with its context. This CDR3 spans 16 amino acids. Looked up from germline, CDR1 is SGHRS and CDR2 is YFSETQ. V lost 2 bases to trimming and J lost 14 bases; unmatched junction nucleotides: 18. The source of the sample is a study of blood T cell repertoires in COVID-19. Study background: Acute and convalescent COVID-19 specimens originated in the United States, Italy and Spain. Nucleic acid was either cDNA or gDNA, and it came from T cells, B-cell-depleted T cells, or PBMCs.

The authors' processing: Amplification of reference gene primers provided the estimated nucleated cell counts. Measured with immunoSEQ multiplex PCR; TCRdb has only the in-frame clones, and not every one. V and J calls and clone size are given by that table; D and trimming were obtained from the DNA. The table shows under 150,000 clones, with around 80% occurring only once. The V call is TRBV5-1, the J call TRBJ1-4, with 7 bases lining up with TRBD1. Sequenced: peripheral blood. This sequence was found in a man aged 60 to 75 with active or convalescent COVID-19. The CDR3 loop reads CASSLDRVESESTLFF. The CDR3 coding sequence is TGCGCCAGCAGCTTAGACAGGGTGGAAAGTGAGAGTACGCTGTTTTTT.